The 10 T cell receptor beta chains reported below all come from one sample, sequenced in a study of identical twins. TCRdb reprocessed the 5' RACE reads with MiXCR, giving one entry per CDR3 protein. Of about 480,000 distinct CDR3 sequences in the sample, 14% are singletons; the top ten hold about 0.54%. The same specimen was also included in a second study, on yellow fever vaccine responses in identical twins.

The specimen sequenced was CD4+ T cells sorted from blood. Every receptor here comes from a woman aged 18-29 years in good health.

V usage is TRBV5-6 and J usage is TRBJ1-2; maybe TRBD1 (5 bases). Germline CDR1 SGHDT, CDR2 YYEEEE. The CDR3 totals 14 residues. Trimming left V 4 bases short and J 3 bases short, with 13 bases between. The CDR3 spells CASSPNRLHYGYTF. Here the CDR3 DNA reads TGTGCCAGCAGCCCAAACAGGCTCCACTATGGCTACACCTTC.

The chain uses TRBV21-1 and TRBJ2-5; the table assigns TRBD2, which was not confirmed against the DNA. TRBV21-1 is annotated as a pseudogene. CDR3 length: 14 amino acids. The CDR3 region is CAPLPQERLKTQYF. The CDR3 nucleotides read TGTGCCCCGTTACCCCAGGAGCGGTTAAAGACCCAGTACTTC.

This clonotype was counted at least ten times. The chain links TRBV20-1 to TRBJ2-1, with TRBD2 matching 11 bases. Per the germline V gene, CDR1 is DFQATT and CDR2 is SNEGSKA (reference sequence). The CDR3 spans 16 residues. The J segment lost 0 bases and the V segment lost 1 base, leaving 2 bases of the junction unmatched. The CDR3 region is CSARGTSGSSYNEQFF. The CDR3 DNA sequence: TGCAGTGCTAGAGGCACTAGCGGGAGCTCCTACAATGAGCAGTTCTTC.

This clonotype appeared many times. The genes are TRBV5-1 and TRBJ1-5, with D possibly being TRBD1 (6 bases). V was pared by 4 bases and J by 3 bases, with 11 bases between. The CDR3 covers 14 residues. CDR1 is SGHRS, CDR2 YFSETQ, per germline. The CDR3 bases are TGCGCCAGCAGCCTAACAGGGCTCAATCAGCCCCAGCATTTT. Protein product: CASSLTGLNQPQHF.

CDR3 in amino acids: CASNREGQANTEAFF. The CDR3 DNA reads TGTGCCAGCAACCGGGAGGGACAGGCGAACACTGAAGCTTTCTTT. The genes are TRBV2 and TRBJ1-1, with TRBD1 identical over 8 bases. The germline V gene has CDR1 SNHLY and CDR2 FYNNEI. The CDR3 spans 15 residues. The V segment lost 7 bases and the J segment 1 base; nucleotides outside the gene matches: 8.

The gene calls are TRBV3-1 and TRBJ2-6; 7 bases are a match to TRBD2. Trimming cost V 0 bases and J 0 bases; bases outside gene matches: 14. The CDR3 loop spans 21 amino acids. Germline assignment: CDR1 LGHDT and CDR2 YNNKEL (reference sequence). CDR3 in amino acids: CASSQDPRVDSGFSGANVLTF. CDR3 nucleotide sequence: TGTGCCAGCAGCCAAGATCCTCGGGTTGATAGCGGGTTCTCTGGGGCCAACGTCCTGACTTTC.

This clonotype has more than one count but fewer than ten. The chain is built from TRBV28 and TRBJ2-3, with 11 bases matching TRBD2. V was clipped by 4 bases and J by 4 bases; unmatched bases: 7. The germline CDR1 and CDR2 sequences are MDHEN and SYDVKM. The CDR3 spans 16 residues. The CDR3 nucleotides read TGTGCCAGCAGTTCCCACGTAGCGGGAGGGCCAGATACGCAGTATTTT. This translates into CASSSHVAGGPDTQYF.

CDR3 region: CATKRSGTSGRAISYEQYF. As DNA, the CDR3 is TGTGCCACCAAGAGGAGCGGGACTAGCGGGAGGGCCATCTCCTACGAGCAGTACTTC. The V gene is TRBV27, the J gene TRBJ2-7; the match to TRBD2 covers 16 bases. This CDR3 region has 19 residues. V was pared by 10 bases and J by 0 bases, with 15 bases of the junction left unmatched. From germline, CDR1 is MNHEY and CDR2 SMNVEV (reference sequence).

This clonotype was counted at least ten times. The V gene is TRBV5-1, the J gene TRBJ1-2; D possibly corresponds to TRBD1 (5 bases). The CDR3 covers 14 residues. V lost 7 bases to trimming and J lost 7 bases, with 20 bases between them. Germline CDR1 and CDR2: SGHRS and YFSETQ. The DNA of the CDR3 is TGCGCCAGCGGCAAGGGAGGGGAGCAGGCTGGCTACACCTTC. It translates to CASGKGGEQAGYTF.

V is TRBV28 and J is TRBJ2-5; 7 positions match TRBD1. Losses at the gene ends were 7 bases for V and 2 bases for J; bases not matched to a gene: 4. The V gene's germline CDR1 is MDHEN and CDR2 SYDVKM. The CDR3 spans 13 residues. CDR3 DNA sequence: TGTGCCAGCATCCCAGGGGGACAAGAGACCCAGTACTTC. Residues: CASIPGGQETQYF.